This T cell receptor (beta chain) was recovered during a study of cytomegalovirus exposure and HLA in healthy donors (dated by TCRdb to the late 2010s). About the full investigation: An earlier analysis of under 600 of the donors reported approximately 290 Gb of sequence data and roughly 100 million unique TCR beta sequences from 190 million or so T cells. Roughly 310 gigabases of sequencing data and roughly 90 million unique TCR sequences were included in an early release covering 550 to 650 HLA-typed donors. The genetic ancestry cluster associated with self-reported Caucasian donors included 65% to 90% of the 300 to 450 genotyped donors. The study aimed to test whether cataloging public T cell receptors could reveal signatures of past pathogen exposure. Using immunosequencing, the study profiled T cell repertoires from roughly 650 subjects and related those repertoires to cytomegalovirus serostatus. Besides the first cohort of about 730 subjects, a separate validation cohort made up of 120 different subjects was used. To predict cytomegalovirus infection status, the study brought together high-throughput TCR immunosequencing, statistical association of individual TCRs with disease status, and machine learning. To study patterns of TCR occurrence, a later analysis re-analyzed previously published TCR beta repertoires from around 700 donors and added high-resolution HLA genotyping. The later analysis used no new phenotypic data to find candidate immune exposures, relying instead on TCR beta sequences and their occurrence across donors. An earlier analysis of approximately 630 of the donors applied high-throughput TCR beta sequencing to assess whether each TCR beta V gene segment acted as functional or pseudogenic. Donor age, sex, ethnicity and CMV serostatus were compiled alongside the repertoire data. Genome-wide SNP genotypes for about 65% of the roughly 670 donors were used in a later genetic analysis, which treated that subset as a discovery cohort. All discovery cohort repertoires had been generated on a single sequencing platform. Class I and class II HLA loci were covered by the typing at four-digit resolution. The number of donors typed differed by locus, with about 620-630 for A, B, C, DRB1 and DQB1, around 520 for DQA1, approximately 570 for DPA1, and around 450 for DPB1. About five DR-DQ haplotypes were treated as single units for association and clustering because of strong linkage in the cohort. Among a few hundred genotyped donors of the cohort, an average of around 240,000 unique TCR beta nucleotide sequences were sequenced per donor, roughly 20% of them non-productive. Broader findings and caveats from the paper: Several of the top co-occurrence clusters appeared to be linked to parvovirus B19, influenza, CMV and Epstein-Barr virus, according to a later analysis. A later analysis associated 16,951 TCR beta sequences with specific HLA alleles at a false discovery rate of 0.05. The only immune exposure information available for the cohort was CMV serostatus. Across donors, most TCR sequences were observed very rarely, whereas some public TCRs were present in many individuals. In a later genetic analysis, a missense DCLRE1C variant was associated with V-gene and J-gene trimming of TCR beta chains, and the association was replicated in an independent cohort. When HLA alleles, especially DR and DQ, strongly co-occurred, TCR associations were difficult to assign to individual alleles. Because counts were too low, some 17 rarely observed V segments, including chromosome 9 orphons, were left out of the earlier analysis of 587 of the donors. In an earlier analysis of under 600 of the donors, most TCR beta V segments were observed in productive rearrangements about 90% or about 30% of the time, broadly matching IMGT annotations. According to a later analysis, most CMV-associated TCR beta chains appeared to be HLA-restricted, and the HLA associations seemed to be driven largely by CMV exposure. Only TCR beta chains were sequenced in this cohort, and the absence of alpha or paired-chain data limited detectable features. A further reported finding was that TCR beta sequences accurately predicted the HLA-A and HLA-B alleles for most subjects in the first cohort. The presence/absence analyses assumed that sequencing depth was roughly uniform across donors, and that assumption may not be true. The sequencing pipeline was judged likely to have produced a cluster of highly shared sequence variants as a technical artifact. Compared with equally common non-associated chains, HLA-associated TCR beta chains in a later analysis were more clonally expanded and had lower generation probabilities. The authors suggested that the approach could potentially be generalized to other disease states and immunological phenotypes. The study listed approximately 150 TCR beta chains as associated with cytomegalovirus. In vitro tests confirmed that three of the cytomegalovirus-associated TCR beta chains recognize cytomegalovirus antigens. According to a later analysis, TCR association rates differed among HLA loci, with DRB1 alleles showing the most associated TCRs and HLA-C alleles showing the fewest. Linkage disequilibrium might explain the correlated functional status among segregating V segments, but an unknown experimental factor could not be excluded. HLA typing was unavailable for some donors at each locus, so association tests used only the typed subset. According to a later genetic analysis, donors in an Asian-associated ancestry cluster had fewer N-insertions in productive TCRs than the approximately 650-donor mean. The classifier was reported to diagnose cytomegalovirus status with high specificity and sensitivity in both the original cohort and the validation cohort. The 87-base-pair reads could not distinguish some IMGT-functional V segments, including TRBV6-2 and TRBV6-3, so those segments were excluded.

V and J are truncated by 1 base and 0 bases respectively, leaving an intervening sequence of 9 bases. The germline V gene (reference sequence) specifies LNHNV as CDR1 and YYDKDF as CDR2. From the cysteine through the phenylalanine, the CDR3 covers 15 amino acids. The kept DNA is CDR3 alone, 45 bases in frame from the first base. In total, just over 650 healthy bone marrow donors made up the cohort. At the time of sampling, all cohort members were nominally healthy, though unrecorded immune exposures were likely present. The donor tested CMV seropositive and was one of the 289 seropositive cohort members. A peripheral blood sample was collected from each donor, and TCR beta sequencing was performed on peripheral blood mononuclear cells. The Qiagen DNeasy Blood Extraction Kit was used to extract genomic DNA from the blood cell samples. To prepare the library, the immunoSEQ multiplex PCR assay was applied. For the multiplex PCR, a mixture combining 60 forward primers for TCR Vbeta segments and 13 reverse primers for TCR Jbeta segments was used. A multiplex PCR assay on genomic DNA amplified the CDR3 region of rearranged TCR beta genes. Amplified TCR beta libraries were sequenced as 87-base-pair reads on the Illumina HiSeq System. Per the authors' processing: A later analysis tallied about 77 million unique TCR beta chains across the approximately 670 repertoires, and some 12 million of those chains were shared by two or more donors. To remove PCR and sequencing errors, raw reads were error-corrected and collapsed into unique sequences using a nearest-neighbor algorithm that merged closely related sequences. Alignment of CDR3 sequences to IMGT reference sequences was used to assign V, D and J gene segments. For a sequence to be retained, a match of at least six nucleotides was required to both a V gene segment and a J gene segment. Rearrangements were classified as productive when the CDR3 lacked stop codons and remained in frame with V and J, and all other rearrangements were classified as non-productive. CDR3 was defined according to IMGT convention as the region running from the second conserved V-encoded cysteine to the conserved J-encoded phenylalanine. The earlier analysis of some 540 of the donors excluded any sequence lacking an unambiguous match to a single V gene segment. An earlier analysis of some 500 of the donors classified V segments as functional when productive rearrangements were above 56.7% and as segregating when the standard deviation between donors was above 5%. A statistical classification framework was built to diagnose cytomegalovirus status from the catalog of TCR beta chain sequences. In a later analysis, TCR nucleotide sequences were compared against IMGT/GENE-DB human TR gene sequences so that V and J genes could be assigned. Using the TCRdist pipeline, a later analysis assigned CDR3 sequences along with most-parsimonious VDJ recombination scenarios. In a later analysis, every TCR beta chain was defined by the combination of its CDR3 amino acid sequence and its V-gene family, and reads without a unique V-gene family were dropped. To address suspected cross-contamination and a sequencing artifact, a later analysis removed over 500 highly shared, low-generation-probability nucleotide sequences. In a later analysis, a clonal expansion index was calculated for each public chain from normalized within-repertoire ranks of inferred template counts. In a later analysis, generation probabilities were computed using a VDJ recombination model fitted to out-of-frame rearrangements, and the results were checked against IGoR. In a later analysis, TCR-TCR, TCR-HLA and TCR-CMV co-occurrence was scored with hypergeometric tests, and a repertoire-size bias correction was applied to TCR pairs. A later analysis estimated false discovery rates by permuting HLA or CMV assignments 20 times. A later analysis grouped co-occurring TCRs with DBSCAN, adding TCRdist sequence similarity when clustering within HLA-allele-positive subsets. Repertoires with fewer than 30,000 or more than 120,000 public chains were left out of co-occurrence clustering, as were a few repertoires with anomalous nucleotide sharing. Not all clones reach the TCRdb copy of this immuneACCESS table, which keeps in-frame sequences only. Checked studies attribute under half of the gap to unresolved V genes and leave the rest unexplained. That table gives V, J and clone size, and the DNA gave D and trimming. Present in this sample are over 90,000 clones, approximately 71% of which were seen just once. Around a tenth of the sample is held by the ten biggest clonotypes.

Remarks on this clone: It lacks a known antigen. Nothing much larger sits one base from this clone, and base qualities are not available.

The V gene is TRBV15 and the J gene is TRBJ1-2, with no D gene named confidently. Specimen: PBMCs. The sequence was obtained from a male donor in good health and CMV-seropositive. The sequenced DNA is TGTGCCACCAGCAGAGGGGCAGTTGCTAACTATGGCTACACCTTC. Translated, it gives CATSRGAVANYGYTF. Joined to the reference TRBV15 and TRBJ1-2 proteins, this CDR3 gives the full variable domain: DAMVIQNPRYQVTQFGKPVTLSCSQTLNHNVMYWYQQKSSQAPKLLFHYYDKDFNNEADTPDNFQSRRPNTSFCFLDIRSPGLGDTAMYLCATSRGAVANYGYTFGSGTRLTVV.